Below are 26 T cell receptor beta chains sequenced from a single sample in a study of blood T cell repertoires in COVID-19. Assay used: immunoSEQ multiplex PCR; TCRdb lists only in-frame clones, some missing. This repertoire shows approximately 160,000 clones, around four fifths found once; its top ten account for about 3%. The sample was peripheral blood. These receptors were obtained from an older man with acute or convalescent COVID-19.

The rearrangement uses TRBV19 and TRBJ2-5; tentative D call: TRBD2 (6 bases). The CDR3 runs 13 residues. The germline V gene has CDR1 LNHDA and CDR2 SQIVND (reference sequence). Trimming removed 5 bases at V and 5 bases at J, with 12 bases between. The DNA of the CDR3 is TGTGCCAGTAGTGTGGGACTGAAGGAGACCCAGTACTTC. Its protein product is CASSVGLKETQYF.

The chain combines TRBV18 with TRBJ1-2, with D unclear. V was shortened by 7 bases and J by 4 bases, with 13 bases between the two germline ends. The CDR3 contains 13 residues. Germline assignment: CDR1 KGHSH and CDR2 LQKENI. CDR3: CASFEAAGYGYTF. The CDR3 DNA sequence: TGTGCCAGCTTTGAAGCAGCGGGCTATGGCTACACCTTC.

The V call is TRBV30, the J call TRBJ2-1; D unclear. Germline CDR1 and CDR2: GTSNPN and SVGIG (reference sequence). With 5 bases removed from V and 5 bases from J, the gap between germline ends came to 7 bases. This CDR3 has 11 residues. The chain's CDR3 is CAWGRNNEQFF. Written as DNA, the CDR3 is TGTGCCTGGGGCAGGAACAATGAGCAGTTCTTC.

This chain uses TRBV5-1 with TRBJ2-1; D might be TRBD1 (6 bases). CDR3 length: 13 residues. Germline loops: CDR1 SGHRS, CDR2 YFSETQ. Trimming took 5 bases from V and 6 from J, leaving 12 bases between them. The CDR3 sequence is CASRSGVPNEQFF. CDR3 in DNA: TGCGCCAGCAGGTCAGGGGTCCCCAATGAGCAGTTCTTC.

J is TRBJ1-5 and V is TRBV19, with 7 bases lining up with TRBD1. This CDR3 is 16 amino acids long. CDR1 is LNHDA, CDR2 SQIVND, per germline (reference sequence). The trim removed 7 bases at V and 0 bases at J, leaving 9 bases unmatched. CDR3 DNA sequence: TGTGCCAGTACGGGGAGACAGGGTCGTAGCAATCAGCCCCAGCATTTT. This sequence encodes CASTGRQGRSNQPQHF.

This clone was picked up one time. CDR3 loop: CASSLSGRGNEQYF. CDR3 in DNA: TGTGCCAGCAGTTTATCCGGCAGGGGCAACGAGCAGTACTTC. The gene calls are TRBV28 and TRBJ2-7; possibly TRBD1 for D (6 bases). Germline CDR1 is MDHEN and CDR2 is SYDVKM. The CDR3 is 14 residues long. The V and J ends lost 1 base and 5 bases respectively, with 12 bases between them.

A few counts support this clone. This chain's CDR3 is CASSQDPVNTEAFF. DNA of the CDR3: TGTGCCAGCAGCCAAGATCCGGTGAACACTGAAGCTTTCTTT. V and J are TRBV14 and TRBJ1-1; D is ambiguous. The V end lost 0 bases, the J end lost 0 bases, and 5 bases lay between the germline ends. The CDR3 contains 14 residues. Germline V gene lookup returns CDR1 SGHDN and CDR2 FVKESK.

The rearrangement joins TRBV19 to TRBJ1-3; D call uncertain. The CDR3 runs 14 residues. Between the trimmed V and J ends, which lost 8 bases and 0 bases, there was a span of 11 bases. From germline, CDR1 is LNHDA and CDR2 SQIVND (reference sequence). The CDR3 protein is CASPDLSSGNTIYF. Here the CDR3 DNA reads TGTGCCAGTCCCGACTTGAGCTCTGGAAACACCATATATTTT.

The rearrangement joins TRBV19 to TRBJ2-3; D unclear. The CDR3 extends over 12 amino acids. V lost 4 bases to trimming and J lost 5 bases, with 7 bases between them. Germline V gene lookup returns CDR1 LNHDA and CDR2 SQIVND (reference sequence). CDR3 sequence (DNA): TGTGCCAGTAGTACCAACAAAGATACGCAGTATTTT. Its protein product is CASSTNKDTQYF. The full variable domain, in which reference TRBV19 and TRBJ2-3 provide the parts outside the CDR3, is DGGITQSPKYLFRKEGQNVTLSCEQNLNHDAMYWYRQDPGQGLRLIYYSQIVNDFQKGDIAEGYSVSREKKESFPLTVTSAQKNPTAFYLCASSTNKDTQYFGPGTRLTVL.

The chain carries TRBV30 and TRBJ2-7, with TRBD1 matching 9 bases. V lost 5 bases, J lost 4 bases, and 0 bases stayed unmatched. There are 11 residues in the CDR3. Germline CDR1 and CDR2: GTSNPN and SVGIG (reference sequence). CDR3 in amino acids: CAWDRGYEQYF. In DNA, the CDR3 is TGTGCCTGGGACAGGGGGTACGAGCAGTACTTC.

This clone was counted a single time. The DNA of the CDR3 is TGCGCCAGCAGCGGAGACAGGGACGGCTACACCTTC. The encoded protein is CASSGDRDGYTF. The chain is built from TRBV5-1 and TRBJ1-2; 7 nucleotides agree with TRBD1. CDR1 is SGHRS and CDR2 is YFSETQ in the germline V gene. The CDR3 has 12 residues. J was trimmed by 8 bases and V by 4 bases; bases with no gene match: 5.

The J gene is TRBJ1-5, the V gene TRBV2, with D tentatively TRBD1 (6 bases). V lost 6 bases, J lost 7 bases, and 16 bases lay in between. The CDR3 covers 14 residues. Germline values: CDR1 SNHLY, CDR2 FYNNEI. The CDR3 sequence: CASSEARGDQPQHF. Here the CDR3 DNA reads TGTGCCAGCAGCGAGGCCAGGGGAGACCAGCCCCAGCATTTT. The full variable domain, in which reference TRBV2 and TRBJ1-5 provide the parts outside the CDR3, is EPEVTQTPSHQVTQMGQEVILRCVPISNHLYFYWYRQILGQKVEFLVSFYNNEISEKSEIFDDQFSVERPDGSNFTLKIRSTKLEDSAMYFCASSEARGDQPQHFGDGTRLSIL.

The CDR3 DNA follows: TGTGCCAGCAGCACGGGACTAGCGGGAGGCCCTTACAATGAGCAGTTCTTC. Its protein is CASSTGLAGGPYNEQFF. V is TRBV5-4 and J is TRBJ2-1, with 15 bases matching TRBD2. V was pared by 4 bases and J by 4 bases, with 6 bases of the junction left unmatched. CDR1 SGHNT and CDR2 YYREEE come from the germline V gene (reference sequence). This CDR3 region has 17 residues.

J is TRBJ1-2 and V is TRBV4-3, with D possibly TRBD1 on 5 matching bases. The germline CDR1 and CDR2 sequences are LGHNA and YSLEER. This CDR3 is built from 16 residues. Deletions cut 0 bases from V and 1 base from J, with 12 bases between. The CDR3 nucleotides read TGCGCCAGCAGCCAAGAAGGGCAGGGACTTAACTATGGCTACACCTTC. It translates to CASSQEGQGLNYGYTF.

V usage is TRBV11-2 and J usage is TRBJ2-5, with 7 bases aligning to TRBD1. CDR3 size: 15 residues. V lost 5 bases to trimming and J lost 0 bases; unmatched junction nucleotides: 6. The germline CDR1 and CDR2 sequences are SGHAT and FQNNGV. CDR3 loop: CASSKDRVYQETQYF. As DNA, the CDR3 is TGTGCCAGCAGCAAAGACAGGGTTTACCAAGAGACCCAGTACTTC. The full variable domain, its missing parts supplied by reference TRBV11-2 and TRBJ2-5, is EAGVAQSPRYKIIEKRQSVAFWCNPISGHATLYWYQQILGQGPKLLIQFQNNGVVDDSQLPKDRFSAERLKGVDSTLKIQPAKLEDSAVYLCASSKDRVYQETQYFGPGTRLLVL.

This chain uses TRBV27 with TRBJ1-2, with 9 positions matching TRBD1. Germline-derived CDR1 and CDR2 are MNHEY and SMNVEV (reference sequence). The ends lost 5 bases at V and 7 bases at J; junction bases unmatched: 5. The length of the CDR3 is 13 residues. CDR3 protein: CASSVGTGIGYTF. CDR3 nucleotides: TGTGCCAGCAGTGTCGGGACAGGGATTGGCTACACCTTC.

The chain recombines TRBV5-1 with TRBJ2-3; 8 positions match TRBD1. J lost 3 bases, V lost 4 bases, and 10 bases had no gene match. Looked up from germline, CDR1 is SGHRS and CDR2 is YFSETQ. There are 16 residues in the CDR3. CDR3 DNA: TGCGCCAGCAGCCAACTGGACAGGGTCCGAACAGATACGCAGTATTTT. Its translation: CASSQLDRVRTDTQYF. The full variable domain, in which reference TRBV5-1 and TRBJ2-3 provide the parts outside the CDR3, is KAGVTQTPRYLIKTRGQQVTLSCSPISGHRSVSWYQQTPGQGLQFLFEYFSETQRNKGNFPGRFSGRQFSNSRSEMNVSTLELGDSALYLCASSQLDRVRTDTQYFGPGTRLTVL.

The chain employs TRBV7-8 and TRBJ2-1, with 9 bases identical to TRBD2. Germline-derived CDR1 and CDR2 are SGHVS and FQNEAQ. CDR3 length equals 15 residues. The junction had 3 bases not matched to a gene; V was cut back by 2 bases and J by 4 bases. The CDR3 region has the DNA TGTGCCAGCAGCTTAAATCTAGCGGGGTACAATGAGCAGTTCTTC. Translation gives CASSLNLAGYNEQFF.

This chain joins TRBV6-2 or TRBV6-3 and TRBJ1-1; no definite D call. V lost 7 bases to trimming and J lost 0 bases, with 9 bases between them. The germline V gene encodes CDR1 MNHEY and CDR2 SVGEGT. The CDR3 has 13 amino acids. In DNA form, the CDR3 reads TGTGCCAGCACCCCCATCCTGAACACTGAAGCTTTCTTT. It translates to CASTPILNTEAFF.

The chain is built from TRBV19 and TRBJ2-2; 8 positions match TRBD1. CDR3 length: 15 residues. The V gene end was trimmed by 6 bases and the J gene end by 1 base; junction bases not matched to a gene: 4. Germline-derived CDR1 and CDR2 are LNHDA and SQIVND (reference sequence). CDR3 sequence: CASRVGTGNTGELFF. CDR3 DNA sequence: TGTGCCAGTAGGGTTGGGACAGGGAACACCGGGGAGCTGTTTTTT. Full variable domain (remainder filled in from reference TRBV19 and TRBJ2-2): DGGITQSPKYLFRKEGQNVTLSCEQNLNHDAMYWYRQDPGQGLRLIYYSQIVNDFQKGDIAEGYSVSREKKESFPLTVTSAQKNPTAFYLCASRVGTGNTGELFFGEGSRLTVL.

V is TRBV12-5 and J is TRBJ1-2; 8 nucleotides agree with TRBD1. CDR3 size: 16 residues. Germline V gives CDR1 LGHNT, CDR2 FRNRAP. V gave up 1 base and J gave up 2 bases; unmatched junction bases: 6. CDR3 residues: CASGLGTGQGNYGYTF. The CDR3 bases are TGTGCTAGTGGTTTGGGGACTGGACAGGGAAACTATGGCTACACCTTC.

This sequence joins TRBV5-5 and TRBJ1-1, with no clear D. CDR3 length: 14 residues. CDR1 and CDR2 from the germline V gene are SGHKS and YYEKEE (reference sequence). V was shortened by 4 bases and J by 3 bases, with 13 bases between the two germline ends. The CDR3 nucleotides are TGTGCCAGCAGCCGAACCCCCGGGGACACTGAAGCTTTCTTT. The encoded protein is CASSRTPGDTEAFF.

This clone was counted ten times or more. In nucleotides, the CDR3 is TGCGCCAGCAGCCAAGATATAGGGGACAGGTCCTACGAGCAGTACTTC. It translates to CASSQDIGDRSYEQYF. The chain uses TRBV4-1 and TRBJ2-7, with 8 bases fitting TRBD1. In germline, CDR1 is MGHRA, CDR2 YSYEKL. The J segment lost 1 base and the V segment lost 0 bases, leaving 5 bases of the junction unmatched. CDR3 size: 16 residues.

The V gene is TRBV30, the J gene TRBJ2-5; 13 bases are shared with TRBD2. V dropped 3 bases and J dropped 5; count of bases not matched to a gene: 3. Germline values: CDR1 GTSNPN, CDR2 SVGIG (reference sequence). The length of the CDR3 is 14 residues. This CDR3 is CAWRAGLAGETQYF. The DNA of the CDR3 is TGTGCCTGGAGAGCGGGACTAGCGGGGGAGACCCAGTACTTC. Supplemented by reference TRBV30 and TRBJ2-5, the full variable domain reads SQTIHQWPATLVQPVGSPLSLECTVEGTSNPNLYWYRQAAGRGLQLLFYSVGIGQISSEVPQNLSASRPQDRQFILSSKKLLLSDSGFYLCAWRAGLAGETQYFGPGTRLLVL.

This rearrangement joins TRBV5-1 to TRBJ1-5, with TRBD1 matching over 9 bases. This CDR3 is 14 amino acids long. Trimming at V came to 2 bases and at J to 5 bases, leaving 2 bases not matched to a gene. CDR1 is SGHRS and CDR2 is YFSETQ in the germline V gene. The CDR3, as DNA: TGCGCCAGCAGCTTAAGGACAGGGGATCAGCCCCAGCATTTT. Translated: CASSLRTGDQPQHF.

This clone was picked up a small number of times. The chain uses TRBV27 and TRBJ2-7, with 14 positions matching TRBD2. With V trimmed by 7 bases and J by 7 bases, 9 bases remained unmatched. CDR1 is MNHEY and CDR2 is SMNVEV in the germline V gene (reference sequence). The CDR3 is 15 residues long. The CDR3 sequence is CASKTGTSGSEEQYF. As DNA, the CDR3 is TGTGCCAGCAAGACCGGGACTAGCGGGAGTGAAGAGCAGTACTTC.